This TCR beta chain came from a study of neurological immune-mediated disorders. Study outcomes and limitations: No CDR3 amino acid sequences were shared by expanded clones across subjects, suggesting private repertoires in all groups. It was HTLV-1-associated myelopathy that showed the most TCR clonal expansion, while multiple sclerosis showed the least, falling below healthy controls.

In its sample, this clonotype was seen many times. No antigen is known for it. CD4+ or CD8+ T cells at a count of 1 million served as input for the sorted libraries. The CDR3 covers 13 residues. Germline V gene sequence: CDR1 SGHTA, CDR2 FQGTGA. V dropped 3 bases and J dropped 7 bases, with 9 bases sitting between them. The making of cDNA relied on 5'RACE with 10-nucleotide random UMIs. TCRdb re-called the 5' RACE reads through MiXCR, storing one row per CDR3 protein. The repertoire holds about 38,000 distinct CDR3 sequences, with more than 4.5% as singletons. The V gene is TRBV7-3, the J gene TRBJ2-2; either TRBD1 or TRBD2 may supply D (5 bases each). The sequenced sample consisted of CD4+ T cells from blood. The sequence was obtained from a man aged 18 to 30 in good health. The DNA for the CDR3 is TGTGCCAGCAGCTTGTGGGGGTTCGGGGAGCTGTTTTTT. Its protein is CASSLWGFGELFF.